These 29 T cell receptor beta chains originate from one sample sequenced in a study of breast tumors, draining lymph nodes, adjacent tissues. TCRdb passed the multiplex PCR reads through MiXCR, listing each CDR3 protein once. The sample includes approximately 150,000 distinct CDR3 sequences, 32% seen only once; the top ten take roughly 2.2%. Samples came from axillary lymph nodes draining the breast cancer. Specimen: axillary lymph node tissue. These receptors came from a female donor with breast cancer. Some clones in this sample may be carry-over from other donors' samples.

The rearrangement joins TRBV27 to TRBJ1-2; TRBD1 might be the D (6 bases). This CDR3 comprises 14 residues. Germline CDR1 MNHEY, CDR2 SMNVEV (reference sequence). V lost 5 bases to trimming and J lost 0 bases, with 10 bases between them. DNA of the CDR3: TGTGCCAGCAGTGATACAGGGCCTAACTATGGCTACACCTTC. It yields the protein CASSDTGPNYGYTF.

This clonotype has a count of ten or more. J is TRBJ1-2 and V is TRBV28; D is perhaps TRBD1 (6 bases). The CDR3 covers 14 residues. The germline gives CDR1 MDHEN, CDR2 SYDVKM. V gave up 6 bases and J gave up 3 bases, with 14 bases separating them. CDR3 amino acids: CASRRSGAYYGYTF. The CDR3 DNA follows: TGTGCCAGCAGACGCTCGGGGGCGTACTATGGCTACACCTTC.

V and J are TRBV20-1 and TRBJ2-1; no firm D call. Trimming removed 4 bases at V and 6 bases at J, with 22 bases between. The CDR3 sequence is 16 residues long. Germline V gene data show CDR1 as DFQATT and CDR2 as SNEGSKA (reference sequence). The CDR3 region is CSATHRPAGQVNEQFF. The CDR3, as DNA: TGCAGTGCTACACACCGACCGGCTGGGCAAGTCAATGAGCAGTTCTTC.

The rearrangement uses TRBV2 and TRBJ2-2, with unresolved D. V was trimmed by 1 base and J by 7 bases, leaving 19 bases between them. CDR1 and CDR2 from the germline V gene are SNHLY and FYNNEI. This CDR3 spans 17 amino acids. CDR3 protein: CASSEGQERCNVGELFF. CDR3 bases: TGTGCCAGCAGTGAAGGGCAGGAAAGGTGTAACGTCGGGGAGCTGTTTTTT.

About this clonotype: A read error may explain this, as a much larger clone is one base away. The rearrangement joins TRBV6-5 to TRBJ2-1; D is possibly TRBD1 (7 bases). Matching the DNA end better, TRBJ2-7 makes the J call doubtful. The CDR3 contains 15 residues. CDR1 MNHEY and CDR2 SVGAGI come from the germline V gene. CDR3 sequence (DNA): TGTGCCGGCAGTCACTCGGAGGGGGCCACCTACGAGCAGTACTTC. Its translation: CAGSHSEGATYEQYF.

This clonotype was seen more than once but under ten times. Since a much larger clone is just one base distant, this may be a read error. The chain recombines TRBV13 with TRBJ2-2; D is unclear. V was trimmed by 5 bases and J by 3 bases, leaving 16 bases between them. Germline loops: CDR1 PRHDT, CDR2 FYEKMQ (reference sequence). CDR3 size: 16 residues. The DNA for the CDR3 is TGTGCCAGCAGCGGGCCTAGATTCGAGGACACCGGGGAGCTGTTTTTT. Translating it yields CASSGPRFEDTGELFF.

As concerns this clonotype: A much larger clone lies a single base off, so this may be a read error. The genes are TRBV28 and TRBJ2-5; tentatively, D is TRBD1 or TRBD2 (5 bases each). There are 16 residues in the CDR3. Germline V lookup: CDR1 MDHEN, CDR2 SYDVKM. V lost 6 bases, J lost 2 bases, and 19 bases lay in between. CDR3 sequence reads: CASRFSEGIIQETQYF. For the CDR3, the DNA is TGTGCCAGCAGATTTAGCGAGGGGATTATTCAAGAGACCCAGTACTTC. Looking up the rest from reference TRBV28 and TRBJ2-5 gives the full variable domain: DVKVTQSSRYLVKRTGEKVFLECVQDMDHENMFWYRQDPGLGLRLIYFSYDVKMKEKGDIPEGYSVSREKKERFSLILESASTNQTSMYLCASRFSEGIIQETQYFGPGTRLLVL.

This clonotype occurred many times. This chain links TRBV12-3 or TRBV12-4 with TRBJ1-4, with 8 nucleotides matching TRBD1. This CDR3 is built from 13 residues. Trimming removed 5 bases from V and 5 bases from J; junction bases left unmatched: 1. The CDR3 sequence is CASSRDRNEKLFF. CDR3 nucleotides: TGTGCCAGCAGTCGGGACAGGAATGAAAAACTGTTTTTT.

This sequence joins TRBV24-1 and TRBJ2-1; 10 nucleotides match TRBD2. V shed 5 bases and J 6 bases; nucleotides not matched to a gene: 6. This CDR3 region has 15 residues. Germline V gives CDR1 KGHDR, CDR2 SFDVKD. The CDR3 loop is CATSAPGTSVNEQFF. For the CDR3, the DNA is TGTGCCACCAGTGCTCCCGGGACTAGCGTCAATGAGCAGTTCTTC.

A note on this clonotype: Given a much more abundant clone one base away, this may be a read error. V gene TRBV20-1 combines with J gene TRBJ2-1; D remains unclear. CDR1 is DFQATT, CDR2 SNEGSKA, per germline (reference sequence). The CDR3 runs 12 residues. The DNA of the CDR3 is TGCAGTGCTATTTACTCCTACAATGAGCCGTTCTTC. It yields the protein CSAIYSYNEPFF.

This clonotype showed up many times. The chain uses TRBV18 and TRBJ1-6, with D perhaps matching TRBD1 (5 bases). The V gene's germline CDR1 is KGHSH and CDR2 LQKENI. The CDR3 contains 14 residues. V was shortened by 3 bases and J by 6 bases, with 9 bases between the two germline ends. The CDR3 DNA reads TGTGCCAGCTCACCGGGCAGGGTTAATTCACCCCTCCACTTT. This encodes CASSPGRVNSPLHF. Drawing the rest from reference TRBV18 and TRBJ1-6, the complete variable domain is NAGVMQNPRHLVRRRGQEARLRCSPMKGHSHVYWYRQLPEEGLKFMVYLQKENIIDESGMPKERFSAEFPKEGPSILRIQQVVRGDSAAYFCASSPGRVNSPLHFGNGTRLTVT.

This chain joins TRBV19 and TRBJ2-3; TRBD2 aligns across 8 bases. The CDR3 totals 17 residues. CDR1 and CDR2 (germline): LNHDA, SQIVND (reference sequence). Losses at the gene ends were 6 bases for V and 6 bases for J; bases not matched to a gene: 17. The CDR3 loop is CASRPSTSAREWDTQYF. CDR3 in DNA: TGTGCCAGTAGACCATCGACTAGCGCCAGAGAGTGGGATACGCAGTATTTT.

V gene TRBV11-3 combines with J gene TRBJ2-5; 11 bases line up with TRBD1. Germline V gene data show CDR1 as SGHNT and CDR2 as YENEEA. The CDR3 extends over 17 amino acids. The V gene end was trimmed by 1 base and the J gene end by 5 bases; junction bases not matched to a gene: 9. CDR3 sequence (DNA): TGTGCCAGCAGCTTAGTGAATGGGACAGGGGGTTGGGAGACCCAGTACTTC. Translation gives CASSLVNGTGGWETQYF. Full variable domain (rest looked up from reference TRBV11-3 and TRBJ2-5): EAGVVQSPRYKIIEKKQPVAFWCNPISGHNTLYWYLQNLGQGPELLIRYENEEAVDDSQLPKDRFSAERLKGVDSTLKIQPAELGDSAVYLCASSLVNGTGGWETQYFGPGTRLLVL.

This clonotype has a count of ten or more. The V gene is TRBV20-1, the J gene TRBJ2-1; TRBD1 is a possible D gene (7 bases). The CDR3 covers 15 residues. The V and J ends lost 3 bases and 9 bases respectively, with 21 bases between them. Germline-derived CDR1 and CDR2 are DFQATT and SNEGSKA (reference sequence). The CDR3 DNA reads TGCAGTGCTAGTGGACCGACAGGGATCGGGGGTGAGCAGTTCTTC. It translates to CSASGPTGIGGEQFF.

This clonotype was detected ten times or more. The genes are TRBV2 and TRBJ1-5; D perhaps matches TRBD1 (5 bases). The CDR3 contains 14 residues. Germline V gene sequence: CDR1 SNHLY, CDR2 FYNNEI. The germline V and J ends were trimmed by 1 base and 1 base, with 5 bases remaining between them. The CDR3 DNA reads TGTGCCAGCAGTGAAGGGGACAGCAATCAGCCCCAGCATTTT. Encoded protein: CASSEGDSNQPQHF.

As regards this clonotype: Just one base apart from a much larger clone, this may be a read error. The rearrangement links TRBV6-2 or TRBV6-3 to TRBJ1-5, with D possibly being TRBD1 (5 bases). V lost 8 bases, J lost 0 bases, and 14 bases lay in between. Germline V CDR1 and CDR2: MNHEY, SVGEGT. The CDR3 is 15 amino acids. As DNA, the CDR3 is TGTGCCAGCCCGGGTCCAGGGTATAGCAATCAGCCCCAGCATTTT. This encodes CASPGPGYSNQPQHF.

In its sample, this clonotype was seen many times. Its ends do not fully match the called genes, so a read error is possible. The J gene is TRBJ1-2, the V gene TRBV6-5; the D is unclear. The CDR3 runs 14 residues. Germline CDR1 reads MNHEY; CDR2 reads SVGAGI. This chain's CDR3 is CASSHSTDGYGYTF. The CDR3, as DNA: TGTGCCAGCAGTCACTCGACGGACGGATATGGCTACACCTTC.

In this sample, this clonotype turned up many times. The chain joins TRBV29-1 to TRBJ2-2; TRBD1 matches 7 bases. V shed 6 bases, J shed 6 bases, and the junction held 1 base outside the gene matches. Germline CDR1 is SQVTM and CDR2 is ANQGSEA. The CDR3 consists of 11 residues. The CDR3, as DNA: TGCAGCGTACAGGGGTCCGGGGAGCTGTTTTTT. Its protein product is CSVQGSGELFF.

Comment on this clonotype: The junction shows a germline mismatch at one end, possibly a read error. The CDR3, as DNA: TGCGCCAACAGCCTGGGACAGGGGCGGGAGACCCAGTACTTC. Its protein product is CANSLGQGRETQYF. This chain uses TRBV5-1 with TRBJ2-5; 10 nucleotides agree with TRBD1. This CDR3 is 14 amino acids long. The V gene's germline CDR1 is SGHRS and CDR2 YFSETQ. Together with reference TRBV5-1 and TRBJ2-5, the CDR3 gives the full variable domain: KAGVTQTPRYLIKTRGQQVTLSCSPISGHRSVSWYQQTPGQGLQFLFEYFSETQRNKGNFPGRFSGRQFSNSRSEMNVSTLELGDSALYLCANSLGQGRETQYFGPGTRLLVL.

This clonotype was picked up many times. The genes are TRBV2 and TRBJ1-5; unclear D gene. Trimming removed 4 bases from V and 5 bases from J, with 12 bases in between. Germline CDR1 is SNHLY and CDR2 is FYNNEI. The CDR3 totals 14 residues. The CDR3 DNA sequence: TGTGCCAGCAGTGGGAGCAGAAGAGATCAGCCCCAGCATTTT. This sequence encodes CASSGSRRDQPQHF.

This chain links TRBV28 with TRBJ1-5; 7 nucleotides line up with TRBD1. J gave up 7 bases and V 7 bases, and 7 bases lay outside the gene matches. The V gene's germline CDR1 is MDHEN and CDR2 SYDVKM. The CDR3 runs to 13 residues. The CDR3 region has the DNA TGTGCCAGCAAGGGGCAGGGGGAGCAGCCCCAGCATTTT. Protein product: CASKGQGEQPQHF.

This clonotype was counted at least ten times. The rearrangement uses TRBV7-6 and TRBJ2-1; 10 nucleotides agree with TRBD2. V trimming: 3 bases; J trimming: 2 bases; junction bases outside the gene matches: 7. The CDR3 sequence is 17 residues long. Per germline, CDR1 SGHVS and CDR2 FNYEAQ. For the CDR3, the DNA is TGTGCCAGCAGCTTTTCTTCTAGCGGGGGTCCCTACAATGAGCAGTTCTTC. It yields the protein CASSFSSSGGPYNEQFF.

In this sample, this clonotype turned up many times. The chain couples TRBV5-1 to TRBJ2-5; TRBD2 matches at 7 bases. CDR1 and CDR2 from the germline V gene are SGHRS and YFSETQ. Trimming removed 4 bases from V and 4 bases from J; junction bases left unmatched: 13. This CDR3 contains 16 residues. The CDR3 loop is CASSLGGTEAIETQYF. DNA for the CDR3: TGCGCCAGCAGCCTGGGGGGGACGGAGGCTATAGAGACCCAGTACTTC.

This clonotype was recorded at least ten times. V usage is TRBV5-6 and J usage is TRBJ1-6; 7 positions match TRBD1. The germline V gene has CDR1 SGHDT and CDR2 YYEEEE. Trimming cost V 6 bases and J 12 bases; bases outside gene matches: 6. This CDR3 comprises 12 residues. CDR3 region: CASTPGGGPLHF. CDR3 coding DNA: TGTGCCAGCACCCCAGGGGGAGGACCCCTCCACTTT.

The chain uses TRBV7-9 and TRBJ2-5; 11 nucleotides line up with TRBD2. Germline V gene sequence: CDR1 SEHNR, CDR2 FQNEAQ (reference sequence). This CDR3 comprises 19 residues. V lost 6 bases, J lost 4 bases, and 19 bases stayed unmatched. DNA of the CDR3: TGTGCCAGCAGTTATAGCGGGGGGGCGCCTCCGTCCACTCGAGAGACCCAGTACTTC. Translating gives CASSYSGGAPPSTRETQYF.

This clonotype was picked up many times. The CDR3 reads CASSLPKESGEGKTQYF. The CDR3 DNA sequence: TGTGCCAGCAGCTTACCGAAGGAGTCCGGAGAGGGGAAGACCCAGTACTTC. This rearrangement joins TRBV7-9 to TRBJ2-5; D tentatively fits TRBD1 or TRBD2 (5 bases each). This CDR3 contains 17 residues. Germline V lookup: CDR1 SEHNR, CDR2 FQNEAQ (reference sequence). Trimming left V 2 bases short and J 6 bases short, with 22 bases between.

This clonotype was picked up many times. The CDR3 DNA is TGTGCCAGCAGTTTCCAGGAGAAGCAGTACTTC. It specifies CASSFQEKQYF. J is TRBJ2-7 and V is TRBV6-5; unclear D gene. Trimming stripped 4 bases from V and 8 bases from J, with 9 bases between. This CDR3 contains 11 residues. CDR1 is MNHEY, CDR2 SVGAGI, per germline.

This clonotype was seen more than once but under ten times. A read error may explain this, as a much larger clone is one base away. The J gene is TRBJ2-7, the V gene TRBV5-4; tentative D call: TRBD1 (5 bases). Trimming cost V 0 bases and J 3 bases, with 16 bases left between them. The germline V gene has CDR1 SGHNT and CDR2 YYREEE (reference sequence). The CDR3 sequence is 16 residues long. CDR3 sequence (DNA): TGTGCCAGCAGCTTGGGCGAGGCGCCCAGGGTCTACGAGCAGTACGTC. Its translation is CASSLGEAPRVYEQYV.

The CDR3 sequence: CATSSGESPLHF. The CDR3 region has the DNA TGTGCCACCAGCTCAGGGGAGTCACCCCTCCACTTT. V usage is TRBV15 and J usage is TRBJ1-6; the D gene is possibly TRBD1 (6 bases). V was pared by 5 bases and J by 10 bases, with 9 bases between. Per germline, CDR1 LNHNV and CDR2 YYDKDF (reference sequence). The CDR3 has 12 amino acids.